The clone carrying this T cell receptor beta chain appeared many times. Its antigen is unidentified. Amplified TCR beta CDR3 regions came from RNA transcripts. In the first-round RT-PCR of the TCR CDR3, the HTBI primer set was used. TCRdb re-called the multiplex PCR reads through MiXCR, storing one row per CDR3 protein. The sample carries roughly 240,000 distinct CDR3 sequences, around 15% recorded once. The data are from a study of T cells in Graves' hyperthyroidism and ophthalmopathy. The V end lost 5 bases, the J end lost 7 bases, and 15 bases lay between the germline ends. CDR3 size: 14 residues. Germline CDR1 and CDR2: MNHEY and SMNVEV (reference sequence). Findings of the study overall: Median prediction lead before ophthalmopathy onset was around seven months with the model.

The receptor comes from a woman aged 18-30 years with Graves' ophthalmopathy. The sequencing sample was made of blood. This chain links TRBV27 with TRBJ1-5; possible D gene TRBD1, 5 bases. Written as DNA, the CDR3 is TGTGCCAGCAGTCCCACCCAGGGATTGCAGCCCCAGCATTTT. Translated: CASSPTQGLQPQHF.